This T cell receptor beta chain was obtained from a study of early T cells in non-severe SARS-CoV-2 infection. Background on the study: The authors sequenced bulk RNA from unsorted whole blood, leaving chains unpaired. Study-level findings and limits: VDJdb matching, biased toward anti-spike CD8 responses, missed private and CD4 specificities.

This clonotype was seen many times. Its antigen is as yet unknown. Germline CDR1 is SGHTA and CDR2 is FQGNSA. The CDR3 loop spans 12 amino acids. The V gene lost 1 base and the J gene lost 6 bases, with 7 bases spanning the gap. Individually, cDNA molecules had unique molecular identifiers attached to them. Via MiXCR, TCRdb re-called the 5' RACE reads, giving one row per CDR3 protein. Of more than 65,000 distinct CDR3 sequences listed, approximately 4.5% were seen once; the top ten hold roughly 3.9%. The clonotype originates from an adult who was a healthcare worker with PCR-confirmed SARS-CoV-2 infection or an uninfected control (not recorded which). The donor label of this sample is uncertain. Sequenced here: whole blood, sampled at baseline. The J gene is TRBJ2-7, the V gene TRBV7-2; D possibly uses TRBD1 or TRBD2 (5 bases each). The CDR3 region is CASSLVGTEQYF. Written as DNA, the CDR3 is TGTGCCAGCAGCTTAGTTGGGACCGAGCAGTACTTC.